This T cell receptor (beta chain) was sequenced for a study of T cells in Graves' hyperthyroidism and ophthalmopathy. Across the study: Peripheral blood sampling occurred at initial diagnosis, before any treatment.

Amplified TCR beta CDR3 regions came from RNA transcripts. The TCR CDR3 was amplified in a first-round RT-PCR using the HTBI primer set. From the multiplex PCR reads, TCRdb called clonotypes with MiXCR, one entry per CDR3 protein. The sample lists about 110,000 distinct CDR3 sequences, roughly 15% occurring once. This clonotype was counted at least ten times. Its antigen is as yet unknown. Germline V gene sequence: CDR1 SGHVS, CDR2 FQNEAQ. V dropped 2 bases and J dropped 15 bases, with 11 bases sitting between them. There are 12 residues in the CDR3. Study-level results: Ophthalmopathy cases were set apart from stable hyperthyroidism by a 13 V-J model.

The source material was blood. The sequence derives from a woman between 50 and 59 years old with Graves' hyperthyroidism. V and J are TRBV7-8 and TRBJ1-6; the D gene is possibly TRBD1 (6 bases). CDR3 in amino acids: CASSLSRQDLHF. Written as DNA, the CDR3 is TGTGCCAGCAGCTTAAGTCGACAGGACCTCCACTTT. Full variable domain (rest looked up from reference TRBV7-8 and TRBJ1-6): GAGVSQSPRYKVAKRGQDVALRCDPISGHVSLFWYQQALGQGPEFLTYFQNEAQLDKSGLPSDRFFAERPEGSVSTLKIQRTQQEDSAVYLCASSLSRQDLHFGNGTRLTVT.